Following are 18 T cell receptor beta chains from one sample sequenced in a study of cytomegalovirus exposure and HLA in healthy donors. Researchers ran the PCR with 60 Vbeta and 13 Jbeta primers. Sequenced by immunoSEQ multiplex PCR; TCRdb stores in-frame clones only, minus some. The sample consists of around 150,000 clones, about 80% of them appearing once. What was sequenced was PBMCs. These receptors were collected from a male donor in good health and CMV-seronegative.

This rearrangement joins TRBV27 to TRBJ2-7; maybe TRBD1 (5 bases). The V end was cut by 6 bases, the J end by 5 bases, with 8 bases between. This CDR3 comprises 11 residues. Looked up from germline, CDR1 is MNHEY and CDR2 is SMNVEV (reference sequence). CDR3 sequence (DNA): TGTGCCAGCAGGACGGACAACGAGCAGTACTTC. Protein: CASRTDNEQYF.

The J gene is TRBJ1-2, the V gene TRBV27; maybe TRBD1 (5 bases). V lost 0 bases to trimming and J lost 2 bases, with 7 bases between them. The CDR3 spans 14 residues. Germline CDR1 reads MNHEY; CDR2 reads SMNVEV (reference sequence). CDR3 protein: CASSLSGGNYGYTF. The CDR3 bases are TGTGCCAGCAGTTTATCCGGGGGGAACTATGGCTACACCTTC.

This sequence joins TRBV6-5 and TRBJ2-5; a weak D match, TRBD1 (5 bases). This CDR3 is 15 amino acids long. Germline V CDR1 and CDR2: MNHEY, SVGAGI. V was shortened by 2 bases and J by 3 bases, with 13 bases between the two germline ends. CDR3 coding DNA: TGTGCCAGCAGTTACACCCTGACAGAAAAAGAGACCCAGTACTTC. It is translated as CASSYTLTEKETQYF.

The V gene is TRBV6-1, the J gene TRBJ1-2, with 8 bases fitting TRBD1. The CDR3 has 14 amino acids. With 6 bases clipped from V and 6 bases from J, the junction kept 9 bases outside the gene matches. CDR1 and CDR2 (germline): MNHNS, SASEGT. The CDR3 sequence is CASSLITGGNGYTF. Here the CDR3 DNA reads TGTGCCAGCAGCTTAATCACAGGGGGGAATGGCTACACCTTC.

This chain uses TRBV10-3 with TRBJ2-7; no firm D call. CDR3 length equals 13 residues. Germline CDR1 ENHRY, CDR2 SYGVKD. The V gene lost 8 bases and the J gene lost 3 bases, with 14 bases spanning the gap. DNA for the CDR3: TGTGCCATCGGCGGAGTCATAAACTACGAGCAGTACTTC. Its translation: CAIGGVINYEQYF.

The chain joins TRBV7-9 to TRBJ1-2; possibly TRBD1 for D (6 bases). Trimming removed 5 bases from V and 1 base from J, with 20 bases in between. CDR3 length: 17 residues. Germline V gene sequence: CDR1 SEHNR, CDR2 FQNEAQ (reference sequence). CDR3 sequence: CASSPLTGLLYNYGYTF. CDR3 coding DNA: TGTGCCAGCAGCCCATTAACAGGGCTCCTCTATAACTATGGCTACACCTTC.

This chain joins TRBV7-9 and TRBJ1-1, with D possibly matching TRBD1 (5 bases). CDR3 length equals 14 residues. The germline CDR1 and CDR2 sequences are SEHNR and FQNEAQ (reference sequence). With 1 base removed from V and 2 bases from J, the gap between germline ends came to 8 bases. CDR3 sequence reads: CASSLVDSNTEAFF. The CDR3 DNA sequence: TGTGCCAGCAGCTTAGTAGACAGCAACACTGAAGCTTTCTTT.

The chain employs TRBV27 and TRBJ1-5; perhaps TRBD1 as D (6 bases). The CDR3 covers 16 residues. CDR1 is MNHEY and CDR2 is SMNVEV in the germline V gene (reference sequence). With 4 bases removed from V and 3 bases from J, the gap between germline ends came to 16 bases. CDR3 sequence (DNA): TGTGCCAGCAGTTCCACGACAGGTCTCAACAATCAGCCCCAGCATTTT. Its translation: CASSSTTGLNNQPQHF.

This clone was seen just once. The V and J genes are TRBV19 and TRBJ1-5; D call uncertain. Germline V gene lookup returns CDR1 LNHDA and CDR2 SQIVND (reference sequence). The CDR3 is 14 amino acids. V gave up 7 bases and J gave up 4 bases, with 14 bases separating them. CDR3 bases: TGTGCCAGTACCTACAGTATGTGGAATCAGCCCCAGCATTTT. As protein: CASTYSMWNQPQHF.

Here the CDR3 reads CASSSDRVVKTQYF. Written as DNA, the CDR3 is TGTGCCAGCAGTTCCGACAGGGTTGTGAAGACCCAGTACTTC. V is TRBV6-1 and J is TRBJ2-5, with 7 bases aligning to TRBD1. Germline V gene data show CDR1 as MNHNS and CDR2 as SASEGT. This CDR3 spans 14 amino acids. The junction had 9 bases not matched to a gene; V was cut back by 5 bases and J by 6 bases.

V gene TRBV27 combines with J gene TRBJ2-7; D is perhaps TRBD1 (5 bases). CDR3 size: 11 residues. Per the germline V gene, CDR1 is MNHEY and CDR2 is SMNVEV (reference sequence). Trimming shortened V by 8 bases and J by 5 bases, and 10 bases separated the two germline ends. This chain's CDR3 is CASSPRDEQYF. The CDR3 DNA reads as TGTGCCAGCTCCCCCAGGGACGAGCAGTACTTC.

This clone appeared once. This chain connects TRBV28 to TRBJ1-2; 9 nucleotides line up with TRBD1. J lost 8 bases, V lost 7 bases, and 11 bases had no gene match. The CDR3 runs 14 residues. Per germline, CDR1 MDHEN and CDR2 SYDVKM. The DNA of the CDR3 is TGTGCCAGCACCAGAGCCGGGACAGGGTTCGGCTACACCTTC. Protein product: CASTRAGTGFGYTF.

V gene TRBV28 combines with J gene TRBJ2-7; D ambiguous. Trimming stripped 3 bases from V and 1 base from J, with 7 bases between. Germline loops: CDR1 MDHEN, CDR2 SYDVKM. The CDR3 extends over 13 amino acids. The CDR3 region has the DNA TGTGCCAGCAGTTTTTTGACTTCCTACGAGCAGTACTTC. This encodes CASSFLTSYEQYF. The full variable domain, its missing parts supplied by reference TRBV28 and TRBJ2-7, is DVKVTQSSRYLVKRTGEKVFLECVQDMDHENMFWYRQDPGLGLRLIYFSYDVKMKEKGDIPEGYSVSREKKERFSLILESASTNQTSMYLCASSFLTSYEQYFGPGTRLTVT.

The count of this clone is one. This chain uses TRBV27 with TRBJ1-6, with 9 positions matching TRBD1. Looked up from germline, CDR1 is MNHEY and CDR2 is SMNVEV (reference sequence). The CDR3 consists of 15 residues. The J segment lost 10 bases and the V segment lost 2 bases, leaving 6 bases of the junction unmatched. The CDR3: CASSLEGQGSSPLHF. CDR3 in DNA: TGTGCCAGCAGTTTAGAGGGACAGGGATCGTCACCCCTCCACTTT.

The rearrangement links TRBV4-1 to TRBJ2-3; D gene unclear. CDR3 length equals 15 residues. Deletions cut 0 bases from V and 2 bases from J, with 9 bases between. Per germline, CDR1 MGHRA and CDR2 YSYEKL. DNA for the CDR3: TGCGCCAGCAGCCAAGATGGCTTACCCACAGATACGCAGTATTTT. Encoded protein: CASSQDGLPTDTQYF.

The V call is TRBV5-1, the J call TRBJ2-1, with D unclear. Per germline, CDR1 SGHRS and CDR2 YFSETQ. V lost 0 bases and J 2 bases, leaving 6 bases between the germline ends. The CDR3 loop spans 14 amino acids. The CDR3 spells CASSLDTAYNEQFF. The CDR3 region has the DNA TGCGCCAGCAGCTTGGATACGGCCTACAATGAGCAGTTCTTC. The whole variable domain, remainder taken from reference TRBV5-1 and TRBJ2-1, is KAGVTQTPRYLIKTRGQQVTLSCSPISGHRSVSWYQQTPGQGLQFLFEYFSETQRNKGNFPGRFSGRQFSNSRSEMNVSTLELGDSALYLCASSLDTAYNEQFFGPGTRLTVL.

This rearrangement joins TRBV20-1 to TRBJ1-2; D gene unclear. The CDR3 loop spans 11 amino acids. The ends were cut back, 3 bases at V and 4 bases at J, with 6 bases in the middle. Germline CDR1 reads DFQATT; CDR2 reads SNEGSKA (reference sequence). CDR3 residues: CSASQLYGYTF. CDR3 coding DNA: TGCAGTGCTAGTCAACTCTATGGCTACACCTTC.

This clone was recorded once. V usage is TRBV27 and J usage is TRBJ2-1; D unclear. Between the trimmed V and J ends, which lost 3 bases and 7 bases, there was a span of 13 bases. Germline V lookup: CDR1 MNHEY, CDR2 SMNVEV (reference sequence). There are 14 residues in the CDR3. CDR3 DNA: TGTGCCAGCAGTTTGACCCAAACGGGTAATGAGCAGTTCTTC. It yields the protein CASSLTQTGNEQFF.